This TCR beta chain came from a study of T cells in Graves' hyperthyroidism and ophthalmopathy. The V end was cut by 3 bases, the J end by 4 bases, with 10 bases between. Looked up from germline, CDR1 is DFQATT and CDR2 is SNEGSKA (reference sequence). This CDR3 is 13 amino acids long. RNA transcripts provided the source from which TCR beta CDR3 regions were amplified. First-round RT-PCR targeting the TCR CDR3 was performed with the HTBI primer set. TCRdb analysed the multiplex PCR reads with MiXCR anew, one entry per CDR3 protein. Of fewer than 350,000 distinct CDR3 sequences listed, 18% are singletons. Patients aged 18 to 65 had newly diagnosed hyperthyroidism of under 2 months' duration. Lactation, pregnancy, other autoimmune disease or uncontrolled infection led to exclusion of patients. Diagnosis relied on clinical symptoms, serum thyroxine and TRAb, thyroid ultrasound and orbital computed tomography. The PBMCs studied were ones that came from 10 ml fresh peripheral blood.

This clonotype came up a few times. The specimen was blood. The chain combines TRBV20-1 with TRBJ1-5, with D possibly matching TRBD1 (5 bases). The TCR comes from a woman between 45 and 65 years old with Graves' hyperthyroidism. The CDR3 sequence is CSASGGGNQPQHF. CDR3 DNA: TGCAGTGCTAGCGGGGGTGGGAATCAGCCCCAGCATTTT.